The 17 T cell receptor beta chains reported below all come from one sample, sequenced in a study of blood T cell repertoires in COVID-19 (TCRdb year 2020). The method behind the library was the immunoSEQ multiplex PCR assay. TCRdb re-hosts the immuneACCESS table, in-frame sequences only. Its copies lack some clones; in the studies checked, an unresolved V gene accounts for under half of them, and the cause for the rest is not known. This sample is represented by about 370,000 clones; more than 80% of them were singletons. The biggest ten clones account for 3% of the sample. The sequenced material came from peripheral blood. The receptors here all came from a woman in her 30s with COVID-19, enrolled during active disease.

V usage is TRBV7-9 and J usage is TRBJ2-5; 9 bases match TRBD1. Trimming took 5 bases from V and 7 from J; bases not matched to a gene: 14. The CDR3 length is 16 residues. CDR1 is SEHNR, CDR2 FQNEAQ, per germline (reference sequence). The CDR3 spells CASSPGTGIPPVTQYF. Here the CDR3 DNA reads TGTGCCAGCAGCCCCGGGACAGGGATACCTCCAGTGACCCAGTACTTC.

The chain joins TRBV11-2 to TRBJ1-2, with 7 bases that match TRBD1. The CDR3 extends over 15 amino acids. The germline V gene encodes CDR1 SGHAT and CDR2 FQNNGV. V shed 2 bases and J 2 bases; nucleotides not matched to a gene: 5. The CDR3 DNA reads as TGTGCCAGCAGCTTACAGGGGGACTCCAACTATGGCTACACCTTC. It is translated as CASSLQGDSNYGYTF.

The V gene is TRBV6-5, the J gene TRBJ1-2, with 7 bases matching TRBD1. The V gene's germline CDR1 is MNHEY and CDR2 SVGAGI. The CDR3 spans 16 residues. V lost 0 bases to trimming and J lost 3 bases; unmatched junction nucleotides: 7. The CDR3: CASSYSVTGLDYGYTF. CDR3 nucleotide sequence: TGTGCCAGCAGTTACTCCGTGACAGGGCTGGACTATGGCTACACCTTC.

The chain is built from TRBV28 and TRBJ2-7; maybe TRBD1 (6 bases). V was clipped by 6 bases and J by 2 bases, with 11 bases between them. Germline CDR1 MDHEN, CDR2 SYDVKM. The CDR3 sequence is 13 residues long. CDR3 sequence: CASRKQGAYEQYV. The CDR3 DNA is TGTGCCAGCAGGAAACAGGGTGCCTACGAGCAGTACGTC.

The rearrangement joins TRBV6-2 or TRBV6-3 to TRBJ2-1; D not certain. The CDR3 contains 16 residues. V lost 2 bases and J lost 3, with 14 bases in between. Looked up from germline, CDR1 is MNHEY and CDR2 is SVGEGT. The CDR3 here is CASSYGVDRNYNEQFF. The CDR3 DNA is TGTGCCAGCAGTTACGGAGTCGATCGTAACTACAATGAGCAGTTCTTC.

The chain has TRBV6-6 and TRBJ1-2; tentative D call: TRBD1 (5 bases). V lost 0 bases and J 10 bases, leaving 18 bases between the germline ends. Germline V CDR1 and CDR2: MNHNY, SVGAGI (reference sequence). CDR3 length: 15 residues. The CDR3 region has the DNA TGTGCCAGCAGTTACTCTCTTGGGGCCTACGAGGACTACACCTTC. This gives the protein CASSYSLGAYEDYTF.

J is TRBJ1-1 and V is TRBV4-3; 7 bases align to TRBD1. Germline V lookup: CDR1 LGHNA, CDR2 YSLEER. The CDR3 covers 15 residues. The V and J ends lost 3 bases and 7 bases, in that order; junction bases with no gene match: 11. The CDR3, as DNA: TGCGCCAGCAGCCATTCTTGGACAGGTACCTATGAAGCTTTCTTT. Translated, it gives CASSHSWTGTYEAFF.

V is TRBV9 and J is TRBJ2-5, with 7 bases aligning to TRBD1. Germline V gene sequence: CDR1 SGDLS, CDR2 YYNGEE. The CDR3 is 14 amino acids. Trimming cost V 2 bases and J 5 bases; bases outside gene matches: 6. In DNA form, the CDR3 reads TGTGCCAGCAGCGTGGATACAGGGGAGGAGACCCAGTACTTC. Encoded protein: CASSVDTGEETQYF.

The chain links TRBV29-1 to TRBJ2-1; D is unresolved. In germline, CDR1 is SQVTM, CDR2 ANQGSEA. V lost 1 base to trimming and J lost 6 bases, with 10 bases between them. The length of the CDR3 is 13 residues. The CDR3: CSVEVGSPNEQFF. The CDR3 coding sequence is TGCAGCGTTGAAGTGGGCAGTCCCAATGAGCAGTTCTTC.

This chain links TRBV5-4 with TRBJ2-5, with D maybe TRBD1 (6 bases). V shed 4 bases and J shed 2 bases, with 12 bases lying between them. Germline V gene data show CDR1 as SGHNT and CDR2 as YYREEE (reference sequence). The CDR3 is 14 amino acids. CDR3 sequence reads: CASSTWTEQETQYF. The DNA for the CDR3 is TGTGCCAGCAGCACTTGGACAGAGCAAGAGACCCAGTACTTC.

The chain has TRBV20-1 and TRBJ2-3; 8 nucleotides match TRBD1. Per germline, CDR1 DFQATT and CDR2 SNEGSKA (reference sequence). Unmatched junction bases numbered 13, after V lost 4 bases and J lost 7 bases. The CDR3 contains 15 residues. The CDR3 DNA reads TGCAGTGCTATTGATCCCAGGGGGCCGGAGTATACGCAGTATTTT. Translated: CSAIDPRGPEYTQYF.

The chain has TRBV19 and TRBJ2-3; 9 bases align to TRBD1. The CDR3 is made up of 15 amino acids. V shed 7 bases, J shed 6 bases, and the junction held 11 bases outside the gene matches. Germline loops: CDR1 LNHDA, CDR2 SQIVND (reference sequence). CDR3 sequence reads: CASMAQGADWDTQYF. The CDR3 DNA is TGTGCCAGTATGGCACAGGGGGCGGATTGGGATACGCAGTATTTT.

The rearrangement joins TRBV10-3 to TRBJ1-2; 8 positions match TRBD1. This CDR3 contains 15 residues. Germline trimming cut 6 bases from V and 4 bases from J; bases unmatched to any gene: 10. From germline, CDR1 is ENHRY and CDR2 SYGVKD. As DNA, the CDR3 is TGTGCCATCAGGACAGGGGTATCGTCCGTCTATGGCTACACCTTC. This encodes CAIRTGVSSVYGYTF.

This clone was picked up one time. In DNA, the CDR3 is TGCGCCAGCAGCTCGGTGGGGCCAGGCCAAGAGACCCAGTACTTC. Residues: CASSSVGPGQETQYF. The chain joins TRBV5-1 to TRBJ2-5; perhaps TRBD1 as D (5 bases). Looked up from germline, CDR1 is SGHRS and CDR2 is YFSETQ. This CDR3 is 15 amino acids long. V lost 3 bases and J lost 1, with 13 bases in between.

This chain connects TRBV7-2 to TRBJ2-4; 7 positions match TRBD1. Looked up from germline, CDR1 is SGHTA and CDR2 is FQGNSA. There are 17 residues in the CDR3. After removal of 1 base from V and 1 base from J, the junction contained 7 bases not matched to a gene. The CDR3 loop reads CASSLVRGRVAKNIQYF. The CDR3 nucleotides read TGTGCCAGCAGCTTAGTTAGGGGGCGAGTTGCCAAAAACATTCAGTACTTC.

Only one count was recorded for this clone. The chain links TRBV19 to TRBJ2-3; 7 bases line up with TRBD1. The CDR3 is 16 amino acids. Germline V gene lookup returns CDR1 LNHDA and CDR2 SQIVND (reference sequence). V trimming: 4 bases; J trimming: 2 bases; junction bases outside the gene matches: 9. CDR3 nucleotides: TGTGCCAGTAGTACCCGACAGGGAGAAATCACAGATACGCAGTATTTT. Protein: CASSTRQGEITDTQYF.

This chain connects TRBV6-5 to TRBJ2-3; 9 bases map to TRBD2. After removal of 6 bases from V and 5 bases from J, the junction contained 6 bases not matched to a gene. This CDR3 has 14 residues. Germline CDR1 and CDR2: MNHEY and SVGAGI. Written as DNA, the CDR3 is TGTGCCAGCAGATTAGCGGGGGTTGGAGATACGCAGTATTTT. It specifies CASRLAGVGDTQYF.